This entry features one TCR beta chain sequence. Its target is not known. The data belong to a study of cytomegalovirus exposure and HLA in healthy donors. General study points: It was reportedly the case that the classifier diagnosed cytomegalovirus status with high specificity and sensitivity. Later on, an analysis tied approximately 15,000 TCR beta sequences to HLA alleles at 0.05 false discovery rate.

Amplification used 60 Vbeta primers and 13 Jbeta primers. The method was immunoSEQ multiplex PCR; TCRdb's version includes in-frame clones alone and lacks a portion of them. The sample holds over 150,000 clones, about 84% seen once. There are 13 residues in the CDR3. The V end lost 4 bases, the J end lost 6 bases, and 14 bases lay between the germline ends. Germline V gives CDR1 SGHDT, CDR2 YYEEEE. The clonotype comes from a middle-aged woman in good health and CMV-seropositive. This chain connects TRBV5-6 to TRBJ2-7, with D possibly TRBD2 on 5 matching bases. The sample taken for sequencing was PBMCs. The CDR3 DNA is TGTGCCAGCAGCACGGTCGGAGGTCCCGAGCAGTACTTC. Its protein is CASSTVGGPEQYF.